This T cell receptor (beta chain) was captured by sequencing in a study of OX40 agonist ivuxolimab in advanced cancers. Study-level points and caveats: Averaging showed that CD8+ T cells had more expanded clones than CD4+ did.

Profiled with immunoSEQ multiplex PCR; TCRdb holds only in-frame clones, not every one. Of 65,000 to 75,000 clones listed, over 70% are singletons. Turning to this clone: Its target is unknown.

V lost 5 bases, J lost 4 bases, and 11 bases lay in between. CDR1 SGHNT and CDR2 YENEEA come from the germline V gene. The CDR3 has 13 residues. Source: CD4+ or CD8+ T cells sorted from blood, taken in a trial of the OX40 agonist ivuxolimab. The TCR was taken from an adult with an advanced solid tumor such as melanoma, head and neck, liver or kidney cancer. This chain connects TRBV11-3 to TRBJ2-5; maybe TRBD2 (6 bases). This CDR3 is CASSTRGTETQYF. CDR3 in DNA: TGTGCCAGCAGCACACGGGGGACAGAGACCCAGTACTTC.